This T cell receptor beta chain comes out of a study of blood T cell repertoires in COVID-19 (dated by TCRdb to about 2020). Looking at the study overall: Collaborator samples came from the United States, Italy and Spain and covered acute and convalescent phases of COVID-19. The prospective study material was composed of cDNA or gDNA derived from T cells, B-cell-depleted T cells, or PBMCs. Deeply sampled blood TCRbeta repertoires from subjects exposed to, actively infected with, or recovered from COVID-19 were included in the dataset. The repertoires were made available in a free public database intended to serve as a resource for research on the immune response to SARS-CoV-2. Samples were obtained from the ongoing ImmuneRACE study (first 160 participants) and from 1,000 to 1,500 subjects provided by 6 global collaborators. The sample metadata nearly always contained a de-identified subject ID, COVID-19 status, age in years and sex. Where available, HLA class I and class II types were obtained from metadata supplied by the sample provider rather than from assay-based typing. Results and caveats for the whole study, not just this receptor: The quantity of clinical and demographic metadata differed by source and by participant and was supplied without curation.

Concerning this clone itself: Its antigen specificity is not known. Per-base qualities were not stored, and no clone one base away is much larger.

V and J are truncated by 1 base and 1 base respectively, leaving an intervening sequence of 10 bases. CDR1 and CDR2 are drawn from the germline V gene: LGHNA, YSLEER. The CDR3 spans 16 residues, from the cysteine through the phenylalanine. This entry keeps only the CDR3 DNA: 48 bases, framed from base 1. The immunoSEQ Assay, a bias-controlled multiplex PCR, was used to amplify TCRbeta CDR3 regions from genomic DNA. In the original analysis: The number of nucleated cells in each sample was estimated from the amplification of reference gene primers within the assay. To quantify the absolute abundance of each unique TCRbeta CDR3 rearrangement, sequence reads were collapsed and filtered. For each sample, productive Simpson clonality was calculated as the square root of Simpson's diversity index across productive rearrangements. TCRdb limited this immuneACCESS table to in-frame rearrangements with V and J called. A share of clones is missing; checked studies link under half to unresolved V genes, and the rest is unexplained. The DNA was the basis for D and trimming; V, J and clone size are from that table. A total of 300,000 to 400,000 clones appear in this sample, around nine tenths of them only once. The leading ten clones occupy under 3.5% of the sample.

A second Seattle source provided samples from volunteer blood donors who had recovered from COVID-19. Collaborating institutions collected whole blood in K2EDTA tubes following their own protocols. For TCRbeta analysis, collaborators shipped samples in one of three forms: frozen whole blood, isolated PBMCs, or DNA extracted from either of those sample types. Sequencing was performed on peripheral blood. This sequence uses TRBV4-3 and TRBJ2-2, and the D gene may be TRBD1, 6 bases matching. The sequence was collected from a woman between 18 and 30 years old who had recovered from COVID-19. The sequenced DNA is TGCGCCAGCAGCCAAGTAGGCAGGGGGAACACCGGGGAGCTGTTTTTT. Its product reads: CASSQVGRGNTGELFF.